One and the same sample provided the 5 T cell receptor beta chains below, sequenced in a study of T-cell memory formation after mild COVID-19. TCRdb recomputed calls from the 5' RACE reads with MiXCR, one row per CDR3 protein. The sample lists about 560,000 distinct CDR3 sequences, approximately 21% occurring once. The source material was PBMCs or a T cell subset sorted from them (not recorded which). These TCRs come from an adult woman who had mild COVID-19 (a few samples of this study predate the infection). Cell type and time point are not known.

In its sample, this clonotype was seen many times. The chain recombines TRBV7-8 with TRBJ2-2; D may match TRBD1 or TRBD2 (6 bases each). The CDR3 is made up of 14 amino acids. Germline CDR1 reads SGHVS; CDR2 reads FQNEAQ. V lost 7 bases, J lost 8 bases, and 17 bases lay in between. In DNA form, the CDR3 reads TGTGCCAGCAACCCCTGGGGGGCGCGAGGGGAGCTGTTTTTT. Translation: CASNPWGARGELFF. The whole variable domain, filled in from reference TRBV7-8 and TRBJ2-2, reads GAGVSQSPRYKVAKRGQDVALRCDPISGHVSLFWYQQALGQGPEFLTYFQNEAQLDKSGLPSDRFFAERPEGSVSTLKIQRTQQEDSAVYLCASNPWGARGELFFGEGSRLTVL.

The rearrangement links TRBV5-1 to TRBJ2-7, with D perhaps matching TRBD1 or TRBD2 (5 bases each). This CDR3 region has 14 residues. The V gene lost 5 bases and the J gene lost 1 base, with 13 bases spanning the gap. Germline CDR1 is SGHRS and CDR2 is YFSETQ. The CDR3 sequence: CASSPREYSYEQYF. The CDR3 DNA reads as TGCGCCAGCAGTCCCAGGGAGTATTCCTACGAGCAGTACTTC.

The genes are TRBV2 and TRBJ1-2, with a possible D match to TRBD1 (5 bases). Germline V gives CDR1 SNHLY, CDR2 FYNNEI. This CDR3 comprises 11 residues. V was pared by 8 bases and J by 7 bases, with 11 bases between. CDR3 DNA sequence: TGTGCCAGCTTTGGGACTCCTGGCTACACCTTC. Its translation is CASFGTPGYTF.

This rearrangement joins TRBV5-1 to TRBJ2-3, with TRBD1 as a possible D gene (5 bases). The germline V gene has CDR1 SGHRS and CDR2 YFSETQ. The CDR3 spans 16 residues. V was trimmed by 4 bases and J by 5 bases, leaving 20 bases between them. The CDR3 DNA sequence: TGCGCCAGCAGCCGCCCACCCGGCAGGGTGGTAGATACGCAGTATTTT. Encoded protein: CASSRPPGRVVDTQYF.

The gene calls are TRBV4-1 and TRBJ1-1; 10 bases map to TRBD1. Germline loops: CDR1 MGHRA, CDR2 YSYEKL. V lost 3 bases to trimming and J lost 6 bases; unmatched junction nucleotides: 7. The CDR3 has 15 residues. The CDR3 loop reads CASSHSGQGSPEAFF. The DNA for the CDR3 is TGCGCCAGCAGCCATTCGGGACAGGGGAGCCCTGAAGCTTTCTTT.